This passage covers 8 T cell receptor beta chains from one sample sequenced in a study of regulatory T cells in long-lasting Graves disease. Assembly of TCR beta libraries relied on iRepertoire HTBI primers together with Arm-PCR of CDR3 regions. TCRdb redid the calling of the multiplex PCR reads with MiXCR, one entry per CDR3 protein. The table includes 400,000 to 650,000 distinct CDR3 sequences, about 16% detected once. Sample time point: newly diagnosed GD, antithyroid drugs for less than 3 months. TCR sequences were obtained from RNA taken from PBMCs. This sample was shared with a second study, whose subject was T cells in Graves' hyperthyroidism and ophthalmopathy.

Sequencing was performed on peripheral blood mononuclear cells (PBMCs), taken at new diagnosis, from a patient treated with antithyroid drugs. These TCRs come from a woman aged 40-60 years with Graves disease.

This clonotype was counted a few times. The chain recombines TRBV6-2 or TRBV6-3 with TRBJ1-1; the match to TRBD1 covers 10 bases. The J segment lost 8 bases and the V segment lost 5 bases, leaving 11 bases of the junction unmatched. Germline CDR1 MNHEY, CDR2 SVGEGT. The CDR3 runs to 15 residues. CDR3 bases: TGTGCCAGCAGTCCAATCCTCCGGGACAGGGGCGAAGCTTTCTTT. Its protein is CASSPILRDRGEAFF.

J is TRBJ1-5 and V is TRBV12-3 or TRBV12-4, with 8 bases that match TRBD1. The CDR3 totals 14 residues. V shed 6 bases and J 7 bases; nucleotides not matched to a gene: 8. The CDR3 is CASRKDRGGQPQHF. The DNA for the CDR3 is TGTGCCAGCAGAAAAGACAGGGGCGGCCAGCCCCAGCATTTT.

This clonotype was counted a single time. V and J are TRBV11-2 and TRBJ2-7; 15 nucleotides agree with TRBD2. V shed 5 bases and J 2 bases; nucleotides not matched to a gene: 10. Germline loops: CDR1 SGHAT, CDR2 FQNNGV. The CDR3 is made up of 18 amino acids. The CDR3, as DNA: TGTGCCAGCAGCCCGGGACTAGCGGGGGGAGGGAGCACCTACGAGCAGTACTTC. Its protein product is CASSPGLAGGGSTYEQYF.

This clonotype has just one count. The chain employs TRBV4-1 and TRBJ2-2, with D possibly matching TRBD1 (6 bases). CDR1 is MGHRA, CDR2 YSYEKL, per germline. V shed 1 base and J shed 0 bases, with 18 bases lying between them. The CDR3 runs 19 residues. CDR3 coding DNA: TGCGCCAGCAGCCAAGTTACTGGACAGTTCATTTCGAACACCGGGGAGCTGTTTTTT. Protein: CASSQVTGQFISNTGELFF.

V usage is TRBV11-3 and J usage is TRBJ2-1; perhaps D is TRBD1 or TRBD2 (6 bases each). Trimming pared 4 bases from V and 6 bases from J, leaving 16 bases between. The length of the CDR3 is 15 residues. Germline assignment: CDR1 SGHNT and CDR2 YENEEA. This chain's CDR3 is CASSSLGGPVNEQFF. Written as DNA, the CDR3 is TGTGCCAGCAGCTCCCTCGGGGGCCCAGTCAATGAGCAGTTCTTC.

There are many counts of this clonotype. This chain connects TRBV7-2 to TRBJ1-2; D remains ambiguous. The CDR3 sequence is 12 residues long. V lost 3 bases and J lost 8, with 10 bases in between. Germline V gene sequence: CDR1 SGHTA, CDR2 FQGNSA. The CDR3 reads CASSFTDGGYTF. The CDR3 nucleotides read TGTGCCAGCAGCTTTACAGATGGCGGCTACACCTTC.

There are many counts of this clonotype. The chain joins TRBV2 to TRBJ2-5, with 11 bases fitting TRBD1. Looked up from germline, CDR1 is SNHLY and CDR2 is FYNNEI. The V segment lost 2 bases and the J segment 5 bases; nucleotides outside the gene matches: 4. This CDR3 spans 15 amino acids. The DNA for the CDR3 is TGTGCCAGCAGTGAAAACGGACAGGGGGCTGAGACCCAGTACTTC. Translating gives CASSENGQGAETQYF.

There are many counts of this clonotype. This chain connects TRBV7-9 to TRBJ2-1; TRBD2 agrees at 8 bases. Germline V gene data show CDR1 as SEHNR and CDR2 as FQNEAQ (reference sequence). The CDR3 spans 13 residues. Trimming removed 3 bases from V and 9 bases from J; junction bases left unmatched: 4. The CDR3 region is CASSFGGGLEQFF. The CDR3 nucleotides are TGTGCCAGCAGCTTCGGGGGGGGGCTTGAGCAGTTCTTC.